The rows below give T cell receptor beta chains drawn from one sample of a study of T cell repertoires in cytomegalovirus infection. Antigens of these TCRs are unknown. Each CDR3 protein is one row after TCRdb ran MiXCR on the reads. Of around 70,000 distinct CDR3 sequences listed, 25% to 30% are singletons. The input for sequencing was CD8+ T cells from cultured PBMCs, taken from culture after CMV antigen stimulation. Source of these receptors: a human donor in good health (CMV status not recorded). Some clones in this sample may be carry-over from other donors' samples. Both conserved end residues are part of each CDR3. A D gene is named only where the DNA matches it firmly. The size of a clone is reported for some rows only, either as once, few or many, or as a class for expanded clones.

D: NA
J: TRBJ1-2
size: few
V: TRBV27
DNA: TGTGCCAGCAGGGGGATGGGACGGCTCAACTATGGCTACACCTTC
CDR3: CASRGMGRLNYGYTF

D: TRBD2
J: TRBJ2-2
size: NA
V: TRBV5-6
DNA: TGTGCCAGCAGCGATATTATGCGGGAGAAAGGCGGGGAGCTGTTTTTT
CDR3: CASSDIMREKGGELFF

D: NA
J: TRBJ2-3
size: NA
V: TRBV7-2
DNA: TGTGCCAGCAGCTTAGTTCTGGGGGCGCAGGCAGATACGCAGTATTTT
CDR3: CASSLVLGAQADTQYF

D: NA
J: TRBJ1-1
size: once
V: TRBV30
DNA: TGTGCCTGGAGTCTCGATAGGGTGCGAGGGACTGAAGCTTTCTTT
CDR3: CAWSLDRVRGTEAFF

D: NA
J: TRBJ1-2
size: NA
V: TRBV7-4
DNA: TGTGCCAGCAGCCCGGGGAGCCTCCATGAAGGCTACACCTTC
CDR3: CASSPGSLHEGYTF

D: NA
J: TRBJ1-1
size: few
V: TRBV7-9
DNA: TGTGCCAGCAGCTTAACCCGGGACCCCGGACGGGCTTTCTTT
CDR3: CASSLTRDPGRAFF

D: NA
J: TRBJ2-5
size: NA
V: TRBV11-2
DNA: TGTGCCAGCAGTTTACCAATGGGGTCCTACAGGGAACAAGAGACCCAGTACTTC
CDR3: CASSLPMGSYREQETQYF

D: TRBD1
J: TRBJ1-1
size: many
V: TRBV7-2
DNA: TGTGCCAGCAGTTTAGGGACAGGGAACACTGAAGCTTTCTTT
CDR3: CASSLGTGNTEAFF

D: TRBD1
J: TRBJ1-1
size: NA
V: TRBV5-1
DNA: TGCGCCAGCAGCTCCCTCGTGGCAGGGGGTATGAACACTGAAGCTTTCTTT
CDR3: CASSSLVAGGMNTEAFF

D: NA
J: TRBJ2-7
size: NA
V: TRBV20-1
DNA: TGCAGTGCTAATCACAGGGAAAAGACCCTATACGAGCAGTACTTC
CDR3: CSANHREKTLYEQYF

D: TRBD1
J: TRBJ1-6
size: few
V: TRBV20-1
DNA: TGCAGTGCTATCCCAGGGGGTAATTCACCCCTCCACTTT
CDR3: CSAIPGGNSPLHF

D: NA
J: TRBJ2-2
size: NA
V: TRBV4-1
DNA: TGCGCCAGCAGCCGAGAGACAGGGAGGACCGGGGAGCTGTTTTTT
CDR3: CASSRETGRTGELFF

D: NA
J: TRBJ2-7
size: many
V: TRBV28
DNA: TGTGCCAGCAGTACCTTACAGGGAACTCACTCCTACGAGCAGTACTTC
CDR3: CASSTLQGTHSYEQYF

D: NA
J: TRBJ1-1
size: few
V: TRBV3-1
DNA: TGTGCCAGCAGCCAAACAAACCAGAACACTGAAGCTTTCTTT
CDR3: CASSQTNQNTEAFF

D: NA
J: TRBJ2-3
size: NA
V: TRBV11-2
DNA: TGTGCCAGCAGCTCCGCCCCGGGACAAGCCCTCACAGATACGCAGTCTTTT
CDR3: CASSSAPGQALTDTQSF

D: NA
J: TRBJ1-2
size: few
V: TRBV6-5
DNA: TGTGCCAGCAGTCATACCGGGAATGAGAACTATGGCTACACCTTC
CDR3: CASSHTGNENYGYTF